The 10 T cell receptor beta chains in this list originate from one sample, sequenced in a study of shared clonotypes between healthy human individuals. Repertoires were generated with immunoSEQ multiplex PCR, while TCRdb's copy carries only in-frame clones and drops some. The repertoire holds millions of clones, with about 95% as singletons. Sequenced material: naive CD4+ T cells sorted from blood. Subset reported: CD45RA+ positively selected. Receptors were obtained from a man aged 18 to 35 in good health.

The chain couples TRBV9 to TRBJ1-5; TRBD1 matches at 9 bases. Germline-derived CDR1 and CDR2 are SGDLS and YYNGEE. This CDR3 is 15 amino acids long. V lost 4 bases, J lost 7 bases, and 9 bases stayed unmatched. The CDR3 DNA reads as TGTGCCAGCAGCCCAACAGGGGGCGCAGAGCAGCCCCAGCATTTT. Translated: CASSPTGGAEQPQHF.

V and J are TRBV30 and TRBJ1-3; 11 bases agree with TRBD1. Germline lookup yields CDR1 GTSNPN and CDR2 SVGIG (reference sequence). There are 14 residues in the CDR3. The trim removed 2 bases at V and 4 bases at J, leaving 1 base unmatched. CDR3 nucleotide sequence: TGTGCCTGGAGTCGGACAGGGGGCGGAAACACCATATATTTT. It is translated as CAWSRTGGGNTIYF.

The chain joins TRBV30 to TRBJ1-1; D is perhaps TRBD1 (5 bases). Per the germline V gene, CDR1 is GTSNPN and CDR2 is SVGIG (reference sequence). CDR3 length: 12 amino acids. The germline V and J ends were trimmed by 8 bases and 1 base, with 11 bases remaining between them. This chain's CDR3 is CAGDDRNTEAFF. CDR3 nucleotides: TGTGCCGGCGACGACAGGAACACTGAAGCTTTCTTT.

This chain connects TRBV2 to TRBJ2-5, with 13 bases identical to TRBD2. The CDR3 runs 15 residues. Germline V gives CDR1 SNHLY, CDR2 FYNNEI. Losses at the gene ends were 6 bases for V and 4 bases for J; bases not matched to a gene: 5. The CDR3 protein is CASSVTSGRAETQYF. For the CDR3, the DNA is TGTGCCAGCAGCGTCACTAGCGGGAGGGCAGAGACCCAGTACTTC.

This chain uses TRBV6-1 with TRBJ1-1; D unresolved. This CDR3 is 16 amino acids long. The germline CDR1 and CDR2 sequences are MNHNS and SASEGT. V was shortened by 3 bases and J by 2 bases, with 16 bases between the two germline ends. CDR3 bases: TGTGCCAGCAGTGACATTATGGTATCGGTTAACACTGAAGCTTTCTTT. Its translation: CASSDIMVSVNTEAFF.

The chain recombines TRBV13 with TRBJ2-1; 8 positions match TRBD2. Trimming removed 4 bases from V and 6 bases from J; junction bases left unmatched: 17. Germline CDR1 and CDR2: PRHDT and FYEKMQ (reference sequence). This CDR3 has 18 amino acids. The CDR3 region is CASSSVIKAGAFGNEQFF. The CDR3 coding sequence is TGTGCCAGCAGCTCCGTCATAAAAGCGGGAGCCTTTGGCAATGAGCAGTTCTTC.

Concerning this clone itself: Different DNA sequences within this sample yield the same CDR3. The gene calls are TRBV9 and TRBJ2-5; D assignment may be TRBD1 or TRBD2 (5 bases each). Deletions cut 2 bases from V and 2 bases from J, with 10 bases between. The CDR3 consists of 14 residues. The V gene's germline CDR1 is SGDLS and CDR2 YYNGEE. This CDR3 reads CASSVGTIQETQYF. DNA of the CDR3: TGTGCCAGCAGCGTTGGGACGATTCAAGAGACCCAGTACTTC.

The rearrangement links TRBV30 to TRBJ2-3; 7 nucleotides match TRBD2. V lost 1 base, J lost 8 bases, and 9 bases stayed unmatched. The CDR3 consists of 14 residues. Germline CDR1 GTSNPN, CDR2 SVGIG (reference sequence). The CDR3 here is CAWSAGGGLGTQYF. The CDR3 DNA reads as TGTGCCTGGAGTGCAGGCGGGGGTTTGGGTACGCAGTATTTT.

V usage is TRBV6-1 and J usage is TRBJ2-7, with D possibly matching TRBD1 (6 bases). Trimming shortened V by 2 bases and J by 3 bases, and 20 bases separated the two germline ends. Germline CDR1 and CDR2: MNHNS and SASEGT. The CDR3 is 17 amino acids. DNA of the CDR3: TGTGCCAGCAGTGAAAGTTTTGGAGGACAGAGAGACTACGAGCAGTACTTC. Translated, it gives CASSESFGGQRDYEQYF.

The gene calls are TRBV28 and TRBJ2-5, with D tentatively TRBD2 (6 bases). The CDR3 runs to 13 residues. Germline V gene lookup returns CDR1 MDHEN and CDR2 SYDVKM. Trimming pared 2 bases from V and 3 bases from J, leaving 7 bases between. The CDR3 here is CASSLGGEETQYF. The CDR3 bases are TGTGCCAGCAGTTTAGGAGGGGAAGAGACCCAGTACTTC.